This T cell receptor beta chain was recorded in a study of CD8+CD57+ T cells in acquired aplastic anemia. Study-level information: Sorted CD4+ plus CD8+ cells gave DNA averaging approximately 2.9 ug. Study-wide results and caveats: Overlapping CD8+ CDR3 repertoires of patients and controls contained under 35 shared sequences.

Sequencing involved patients with CD8+CD57+ cell expansion previously shown by flow cytometry. As a group, the patients uniformly had severe acquired aplastic anemia. Concerning this clonotype itself: The antigen is unknown.

The germline V and J ends were trimmed by 3 bases and 8 bases, with 20 bases remaining between them. CDR3 length: 15 residues. Germline assignment: CDR1 DFQATT and CDR2 SNEGSKA (reference sequence). Genomic DNA provided the template from which TCR beta VDJ and CDR3 profiles were obtained. TCRdb re-analysed the reads in MiXCR, keeping a single row per CDR3 protein. The sample contains about 150,000 distinct CDR3 sequences, 40% to 65% of which appear only once. This receptor was taken from a human donor with aplastic anemia. The chain combines TRBV20-1 with TRBJ2-1; tentative D call: TRBD1 (10 bases). Sequencing was done on a sample of sorted CD4+, CD8+, or CD8+CD57+ T cells (not recorded which) from PBMCs. The CDR3 sequence is CSASRLADRGDEQFF. In DNA, the CDR3 is TGCAGTGCTAGCCGACTAGCGGACAGGGGGGATGAGCAGTTCTTC.